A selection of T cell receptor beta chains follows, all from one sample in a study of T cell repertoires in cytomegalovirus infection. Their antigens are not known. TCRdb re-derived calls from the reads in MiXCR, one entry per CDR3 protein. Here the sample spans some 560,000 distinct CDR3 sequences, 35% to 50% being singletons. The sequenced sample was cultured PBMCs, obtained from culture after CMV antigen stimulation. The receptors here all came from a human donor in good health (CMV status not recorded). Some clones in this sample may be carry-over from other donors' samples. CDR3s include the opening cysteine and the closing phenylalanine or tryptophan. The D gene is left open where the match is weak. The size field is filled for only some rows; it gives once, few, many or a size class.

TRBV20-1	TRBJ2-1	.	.	CSARDPGQALSNEQFF	TGCAGTGCTAGAGATCCGGGTCAGGCCCTCTCCAATGAGCAGTTCTTC
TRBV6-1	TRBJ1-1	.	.	CASSEVEEVEAFF	TGTGCCAGCAGTGAAGTGGAAGAAGTTGAAGCTTTCTTT
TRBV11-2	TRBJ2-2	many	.	CASSVWQGNTGELFF	TGTGCCAGCAGCGTTTGGCAGGGGAACACCGGGGAGCTGTTTTTT
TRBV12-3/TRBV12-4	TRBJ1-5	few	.	CASSLAYRNQPQHF	TGTGCCAGCAGTCTCGCATACCGCAATCAGCCCCAGCATTTT
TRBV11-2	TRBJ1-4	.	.	CASRRAGEKLFF	TGTGCCAGCCGCCGAGCGGGGGAAAAACTGTTTTTT
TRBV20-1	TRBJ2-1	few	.	CSARETSLQFF	TGCAGTGCTAGGGAGACATCGTTGCAGTTCTTC
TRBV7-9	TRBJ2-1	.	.	CASSLDTGSWAYNEQFF	TGTGCCAGCAGCTTAGATACGGGGTCATGGGCCTACAATGAGCAGTTCTTC
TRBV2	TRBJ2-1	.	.	CASSRQGGAWNEQFF	TGTGCCAGCAGTCGACAGGGAGGAGCGTGGAATGAGCAGTTCTTC
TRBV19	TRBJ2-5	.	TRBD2	CASSRYLLAGEETQYF	TGTGCCAGTAGTCGCTATCTCCTAGCGGGAGAAGAGACCCAGTACTTC
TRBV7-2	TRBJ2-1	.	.	CASGEGGSSYNEQFF	TGTGCCAGCGGCGAAGGCGGAAGCTCCTACAATGAGCAGTTCTTC
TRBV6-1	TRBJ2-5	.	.	CASSEDWVRQETQYF	TGTGCCAGCAGTGAAGATTGGGTTAGGCAAGAGACCCAGTACTTC
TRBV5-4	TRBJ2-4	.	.	CASSPGPTVGGAIDIQYF	TGTGCCAGCAGCCCGGGACCTACAGTTGGGGGTGCGATAGACATTCAGTACTTC
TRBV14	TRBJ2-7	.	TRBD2	CASSHPRASGFYEQYF	TGTGCCAGCAGCCACCCTCGGGCTAGCGGGTTCTACGAGCAGTACTTC
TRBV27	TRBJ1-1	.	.	CASSFDGGRRNTEAFF	TGTGCCAGCAGTTTTGACGGGGGGCGCAGAAACACTGAAGCTTTCTTT
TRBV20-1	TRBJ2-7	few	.	CSARAGTALTYEQYF	TGCAGTGCTAGAGCGGGAACAGCCTTGACCTACGAGCAGTACTTC
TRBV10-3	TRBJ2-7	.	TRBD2	CAIRSGTSGAEQYF	TGTGCCATCAGATCCGGGACTAGTGGCGCCGAGCAGTACTTC
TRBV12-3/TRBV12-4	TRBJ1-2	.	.	CASSLGRRGYGYTF	TGTGCCAGCAGTTTGGGTCGTAGGGGCTATGGCTACACCTTC
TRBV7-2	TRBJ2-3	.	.	CASSPRRGPSTDTQYF	TGTGCCAGCAGCCCCCGGAGGGGCCCTAGCACAGATACGCAGTATTTT
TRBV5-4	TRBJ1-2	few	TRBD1	CASSPVDRGRGGYTF	TGTGCCAGCAGCCCGGTCGACAGGGGGCGAGGTGGCTACACCTTC
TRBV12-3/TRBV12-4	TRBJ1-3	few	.	CASSLLAISGNTIYF	TGTGCCAGCAGTTTACTGGCAATCTCTGGAAACACCATATATTTT
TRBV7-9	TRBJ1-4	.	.	CASSPPGAANEKLFF	TGTGCCAGCAGCCCACCCGGGGCGGCTAATGAAAAACTGTTTTTT
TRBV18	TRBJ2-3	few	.	CASSPVSVGTDTQYF	TGTGCCAGCTCACCAGTCTCCGTGGGCACAGATACGCAGTATTTT
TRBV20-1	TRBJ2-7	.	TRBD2	CSASAGAPGEQYF	TGCAGTGCTAGTGCGGGAGCGCCGGGCGAGCAGTACTTC
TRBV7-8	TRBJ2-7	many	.	CASSLARGRTYEQYF	TGTGCCAGCAGCTTAGCGAGGGGTAGGACCTACGAGCAGTACTTC
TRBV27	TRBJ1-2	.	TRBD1	CASRAGGLGYTF	TGTGCCAGCCGGGCAGGGGGTCTTGGCTACACCTTC
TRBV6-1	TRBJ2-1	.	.	CASRGWASSHEQFF	TGTGCCAGCAGGGGGTGGGCTAGCAGCCATGAGCAGTTCTTC
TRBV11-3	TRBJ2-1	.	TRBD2	CASSRDSGRPYNEQFF	TGTGCCAGCAGCCGCGATAGCGGGAGGCCCTACAATGAGCAGTTCTTC
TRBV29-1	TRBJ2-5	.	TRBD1	CSAWTGGAETQYF	TGCAGCGCCTGGACAGGGGGCGCAGAGACCCAGTACTTC
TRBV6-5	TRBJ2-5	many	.	CASSRTQETQYF	TGTGCCAGCAGCCGGACGCAAGAGACCCAGTACTTC
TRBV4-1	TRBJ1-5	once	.	CASSPGQPEGPQHF	TGCGCCAGCAGCCCAGGACAGCCAGAGGGGCCCCAGCATTTT
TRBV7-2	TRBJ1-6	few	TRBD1	CASSLEGGLFSPLHF	TGTGCCAGCAGCTTAGAAGGGGGCCTCTTTTCACCCCTCCACTTT
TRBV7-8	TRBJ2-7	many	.	CASSDSGLTGRSYYEQYF	TGTGCCAGCAGCGATAGCGGACTCACGGGGAGATCTTACTACGAGCAGTACTTC
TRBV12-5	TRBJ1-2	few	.	CASGLRPTSPYGYTF	TGTGCTAGTGGCCTTCGACCGACCTCTCCGTATGGCTACACCTTC
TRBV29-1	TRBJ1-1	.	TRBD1	CRQGGDMNTEAFF	TGCAGACAGGGGGGAGACATGAACACTGAAGCTTTCTTT
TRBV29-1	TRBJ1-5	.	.	CSVVDGRNQPQHF	TGCAGCGTTGTTGACGGACGCAATCAGCCCCAGCATTTT
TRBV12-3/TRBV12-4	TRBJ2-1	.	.	CASTPGSTLWNEQFF	TGTGCCAGCACCCCGGGCTCGACTTTGTGGAATGAGCAGTTCTTC
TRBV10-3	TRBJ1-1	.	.	CAISESDLQGAFF	TGTGCCATCAGTGAGTCGGACCTACAAGGAGCTTTCTTT
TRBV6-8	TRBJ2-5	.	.	CASSYSSVQETQYF	TGTGCCAGCAGTTACTCTTCAGTCCAAGAGACCCAGTACTTC
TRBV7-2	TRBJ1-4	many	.	CASSLAGGPTNEKLFF	TGTGCCAGCAGCTTAGCGGGAGGGCCAACTAATGAAAAACTGTTTTTT
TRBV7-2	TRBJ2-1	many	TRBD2	CASSGAGTSVNEQFF	TGTGCCAGCAGCGGGGCCGGGACTAGCGTCAATGAGCAGTTCTTC
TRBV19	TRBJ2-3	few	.	CASSIWTGTDTQYF	TGTGCCAGTAGTATCTGGACAGGCACAGATACGCAGTATTTT
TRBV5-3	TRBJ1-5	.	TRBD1	CARSPDRGPTQPQHF	TGTGCCAGAAGCCCGGACAGGGGGCCTACTCAGCCCCAGCATTTT
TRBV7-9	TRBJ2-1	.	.	CASSSQLEQFF	TGTGCCAGCAGCAGTCAACTTGAGCAGTTCTTC
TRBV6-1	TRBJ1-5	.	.	CASRKGGSSNQPQHF	TGTGCCAGCAGGAAGGGGGGCTCGAGCAATCAGCCCCAGCATTTT
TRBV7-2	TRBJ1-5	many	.	CASSLKGFGQPQHF	TGTGCCAGCAGCTTAAAGGGGTTCGGGCAGCCCCAGCATTTT
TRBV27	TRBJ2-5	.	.	CASSFGQGFQETQYF	TGTGCCAGCAGTTTTGGGCAGGGATTTCAAGAGACCCAGTACTTC
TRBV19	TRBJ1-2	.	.	CASSMRDGNDYGYTF	TGTGCCAGTAGTATGAGGGACGGAAACGACTATGGCTACACCTTC
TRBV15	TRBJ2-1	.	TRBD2	CATSPPGGDNEQFF	TGTGCCACCAGCCCCCCTGGGGGGGACAATGAGCAGTTCTTC
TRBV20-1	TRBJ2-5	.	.	CSATVQGRAQETQYF	TGCAGTGCTACTGTACAGGGCAGGGCCCAAGAGACCCAGTACTTC
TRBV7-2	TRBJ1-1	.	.	CASSPQLQIEAFF	TGTGCCAGCAGCCCGCAATTACAGATTGAAGCTTTCTTT
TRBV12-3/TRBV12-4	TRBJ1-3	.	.	CASTEDLSGNTIYF	TGTGCCAGCACGGAGGACCTCTCTGGAAACACCATATATTTT
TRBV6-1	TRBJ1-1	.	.	CASSDRGWTPEAFF	TGTGCCAGCAGTGACAGAGGGTGGACCCCTGAAGCTTTCTTT
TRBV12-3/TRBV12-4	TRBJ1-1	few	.	CASRAPRRGNTEAFF	TGTGCCAGCAGAGCCCCAAGGAGGGGGAACACTGAAGCTTTCTTT
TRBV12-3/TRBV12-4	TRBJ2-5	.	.	CASSGTGTQETQYF	TGTGCCAGCAGTGGCACCGGGACCCAAGAGACCCAGTACTTC
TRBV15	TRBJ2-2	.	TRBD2	CATSRDRGLAWGTGELFF	TGTGCCACCAGCAGAGACCGCGGACTAGCGTGGGGCACCGGGGAGCTGTTTTTT
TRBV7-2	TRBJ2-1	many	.	CASSFPGYNEQFF	TGTGCCAGCAGCTTCCCCGGATACAATGAGCAGTTCTTC
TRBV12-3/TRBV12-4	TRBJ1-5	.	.	CASSSLGWANNQPQHF	TGTGCCAGCAGTTCACTTGGGTGGGCGAACAATCAGCCCCAGCATTTT
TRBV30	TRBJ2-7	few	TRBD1	CAWSTGQGIYEQYF	TGTGCCTGGAGTACCGGACAGGGAATCTACGAGCAGTACTTC
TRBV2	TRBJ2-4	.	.	CASSGGDGPVQYF	TGTGCCAGCAGTGGAGGTGACGGACCAGTTCAGTACTTC
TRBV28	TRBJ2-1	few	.	CASSLGGAGASSYNEQFF	TGTGCCAGCAGTTTAGGTGGGGCGGGGGCGAGCTCCTACAATGAGCAGTTCTTC